This TCR beta chain originates from a study of blood T cell repertoires in COVID-19. Study details: Some COVID-19 samples were acute and others convalescent; all came from the United States, Italy and Spain. PBMCs, B-cell-depleted T cells, or T cells provided the cDNA or gDNA that made up the material.

Germline V gives CDR1 KGHDR, CDR2 SFDVKD. V was shortened by 5 bases and J by 7 bases, with 11 bases between the two germline ends. The CDR3 has 14 amino acids. TCRdb's table, derived via immunoSEQ multiplex PCR, lists solely in-frame clones and lacks some. The table lists about 36,000 clones, roughly nine tenths of them singletons. Sequenced sample: peripheral blood. The TCR was taken from a human donor in a cohort sampled during active COVID-19. The chain uses TRBV24-1 and TRBJ1-6; maybe TRBD1 (5 bases). CDR3 coding DNA: TGTGCCACCAGTGCGGGGGGGGAGAATTCACCCCTCCACTTT. It translates to CATSAGGENSPLHF.